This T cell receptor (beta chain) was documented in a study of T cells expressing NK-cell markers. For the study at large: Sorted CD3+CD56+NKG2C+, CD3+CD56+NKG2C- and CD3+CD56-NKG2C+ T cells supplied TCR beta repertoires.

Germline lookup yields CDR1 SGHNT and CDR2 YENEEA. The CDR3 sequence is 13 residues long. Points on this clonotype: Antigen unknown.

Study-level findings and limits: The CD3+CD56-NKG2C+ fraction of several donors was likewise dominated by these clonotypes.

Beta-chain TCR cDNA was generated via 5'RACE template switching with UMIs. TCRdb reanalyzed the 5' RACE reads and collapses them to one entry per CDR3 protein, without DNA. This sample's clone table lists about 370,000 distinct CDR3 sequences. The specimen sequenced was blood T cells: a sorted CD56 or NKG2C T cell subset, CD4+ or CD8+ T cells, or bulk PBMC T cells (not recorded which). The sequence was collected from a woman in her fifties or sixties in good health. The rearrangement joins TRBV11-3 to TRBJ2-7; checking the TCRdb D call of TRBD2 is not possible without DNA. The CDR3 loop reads CASSRGVDYEQYF.